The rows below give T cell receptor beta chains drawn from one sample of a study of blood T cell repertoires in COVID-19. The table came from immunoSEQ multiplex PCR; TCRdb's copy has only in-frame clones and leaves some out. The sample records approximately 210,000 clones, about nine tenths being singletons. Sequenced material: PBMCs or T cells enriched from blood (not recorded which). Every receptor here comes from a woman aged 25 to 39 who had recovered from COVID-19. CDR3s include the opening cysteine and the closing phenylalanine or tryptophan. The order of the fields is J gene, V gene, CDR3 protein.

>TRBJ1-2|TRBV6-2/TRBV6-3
CASSYDSGGYTF
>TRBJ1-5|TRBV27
CASSQTTGVVQPQHF
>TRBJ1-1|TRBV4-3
CASSQVTENTEAFF
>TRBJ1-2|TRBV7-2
CASSQGRRGEGYGYTF
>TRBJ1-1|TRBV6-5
CASRSREAEAFF
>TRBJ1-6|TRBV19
CASSPQAGQDNSPLHF
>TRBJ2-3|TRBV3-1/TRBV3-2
CASGGPTDTQYF
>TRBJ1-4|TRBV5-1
CASSSGGTNEKLFF
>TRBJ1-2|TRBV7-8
CASSDRDNPHYGYTF
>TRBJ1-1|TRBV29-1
CSTTLGGGEINTEAFF